The next 7 T cell receptor beta chains were all read from a single sample in a study of T cell responses to AZD1222 COVID-19 vaccine. Sequencing was performed with immunoSEQ multiplex PCR; in TCRdb, only in-frame clones are kept and a portion is missing. Among roughly 150,000 clones listed, about 87% were seen once. The source material was peripheral blood, sampled 28 days after the second AZD1222 dose. The receptors here all came from an adult who received the AZD1222 COVID-19 vaccine.

The genes are TRBV19 and TRBJ1-5; D is unclear. The CDR3 is 13 residues long. The V and J ends lost 5 bases and 0 bases respectively, with 5 bases between them. Looked up from germline, CDR1 is LNHDA and CDR2 is SQIVND (reference sequence). The CDR3 protein is CASSVNSNQPQHF. The CDR3 DNA sequence: TGTGCCAGTAGTGTAAATAGCAATCAGCCCCAGCATTTT.

The chain joins TRBV2 to TRBJ1-1; weak D call: TRBD1 (6 bases). V gave up 6 bases and J gave up 3 bases, with 11 bases separating them. The CDR3 loop spans 13 amino acids. Germline CDR1 is SNHLY and CDR2 is FYNNEI. This CDR3 reads CASSYREDTEAFF. The DNA for the CDR3 is TGTGCCAGCAGCTACAGGGAGGACACTGAAGCTTTCTTT.

DNA for the CDR3: TGCAGCGTTGACAAGGCGGCAGATACGCAGTATTTT. Protein product: CSVDKAADTQYF. This chain connects TRBV29-1 to TRBJ2-3; D is undetermined. Germline values: CDR1 SQVTM, CDR2 ANQGSEA. This CDR3 spans 12 amino acids. The V and J ends lost 3 bases and 4 bases respectively, with 8 bases between them.

The chain uses TRBV30 and TRBJ1-2, with D unclear. CDR3 size: 11 residues. V gave up 3 bases and J gave up 7 bases, with 9 bases separating them. Per the germline V gene, CDR1 is GTSNPN and CDR2 is SVGIG (reference sequence). Here the CDR3 reads CAWRRGGGYTF. Here the CDR3 DNA reads TGTGCCTGGAGGCGGGGAGGTGGCTACACCTTC.

The rearrangement links TRBV29-1 to TRBJ2-7; TRBD2 matches 11 bases. The CDR3 covers 16 residues. The trim removed 4 bases at V and 1 base at J, leaving 9 bases unmatched. The V gene's germline CDR1 is SQVTM and CDR2 ANQGSEA. CDR3 loop: CSVVPLSGRGSYEQYF. In DNA, the CDR3 is TGCAGCGTTGTCCCTCTTAGCGGGAGGGGGTCCTACGAGCAGTACTTC.

This clone has only a few counts. The chain links TRBV18 to TRBJ1-1; perhaps TRBD1 as D (5 bases). The CDR3 sequence is 15 residues long. V lost 3 bases to trimming and J lost 1 base, with 12 bases between them. CDR1 KGHSH and CDR2 LQKENI come from the germline V gene. Here the CDR3 reads CASSPSQGRNTEAFF. The CDR3 coding sequence is TGTGCCAGCTCACCTAGTCAGGGCCGGAACACTGAAGCTTTCTTT.

J is TRBJ1-5 and V is TRBV19; 8 bases match TRBD1. Trimming cost V 3 bases and J 4 bases; bases outside gene matches: 2. Germline V gene lookup returns CDR1 LNHDA and CDR2 SQIVND (reference sequence). The CDR3 runs to 14 residues. The DNA of the CDR3 is TGTGCCAGTAGTATTACAGGGGGAAATCAGCCCCAGCATTTT. This translates into CASSITGGNQPQHF.